The 20 T cell receptor beta chains given below trace back to one sample, sequenced in a study of blood T cell repertoires in COVID-19. Measured with immunoSEQ multiplex PCR; TCRdb has only the in-frame clones, and not every one. The table shows fewer than 200,000 clones, with about 70% occurring only once. Sequenced sample: peripheral blood. The receptors come from a woman aged 45-65 years with active or convalescent COVID-19.

This chain connects TRBV5-1 to TRBJ2-7, with 10 bases fitting TRBD1. In germline, CDR1 is SGHRS, CDR2 YFSETQ. The trim removed 4 bases at V and 3 bases at J, leaving 10 bases unmatched. The CDR3 is 16 amino acids. This chain's CDR3 is CASSPGTGALSYEQYF. The CDR3 nucleotides read TGCGCCAGCAGCCCGGGGACAGGGGCCCTAAGCTACGAGCAGTACTTC.

The sample holds one count of this clone. The rearrangement links TRBV19 to TRBJ1-5; 8 nucleotides agree with TRBD1. The CDR3 extends over 17 amino acids. V trimming: 4 bases; J trimming: 2 bases; junction bases outside the gene matches: 10. CDR1 and CDR2 (germline): LNHDA, SQIVND (reference sequence). The CDR3 nucleotides read TGTGCCAGTAGTACACAGGGGGGAGGCCTCGGCAATCAGCCCCAGCATTTT. Amino acid sequence: CASSTQGGGLGNQPQHF.

The rearrangement joins TRBV19 to TRBJ1-5; possible D gene TRBD1, 5 bases. Germline lookup yields CDR1 LNHDA and CDR2 SQIVND (reference sequence). This CDR3 has 14 residues. V gave up 10 bases and J gave up 6 bases, with 19 bases separating them. CDR3 region: CATDRKGYGQPQHF. CDR3 bases: TGTGCCACCGACCGGAAGGGGTACGGTCAGCCCCAGCATTTT.

In its sample, this clone was seen once. J is TRBJ1-1 and V is TRBV5-1; 7 bases are a match to TRBD1. CDR1 is SGHRS and CDR2 is YFSETQ in the germline V gene. CDR3 length: 14 amino acids. Trimming removed 0 bases from V and 5 bases from J; junction bases left unmatched: 4. CDR3 DNA sequence: TGCGCCAGCAGCTTGGGGACAGGAGGGACTGAAGCTTTCTTT. Its translation: CASSLGTGGTEAFF.

CDR3 DNA sequence: TGTGCCAGCAGTTTACGCGAAGGGAGTGAAGCTTTCTTT. As protein: CASSLREGSEAFF. The V call is TRBV12-3 or TRBV12-4, the J call TRBJ1-1, with unresolved D. Trimming left V 2 bases short and J 7 bases short, with 11 bases between. The CDR3 spans 13 residues.

This rearrangement joins TRBV14 to TRBJ2-1, with unresolved D. Germline assignment: CDR1 SGHDN and CDR2 FVKESK. The CDR3 is 12 residues long. Trimming stripped 1 base from V and 6 bases from J, with 4 bases between. The CDR3 DNA follows: TGTGCCAGCAGCCAAGTCCTCAATGAGCAGTTCTTC. Residues: CASSQVLNEQFF.

This clone was seen only a few times. The DNA for the CDR3 is TGTGCCAGCAGCTCCCTCATCAGTGGCTACACCTTC. Translating gives CASSSLISGYTF. The gene calls are TRBV7-2 and TRBJ1-2; D is ambiguous. V was cut by 4 bases and J by 7 bases, with 10 bases left in between. This CDR3 contains 12 residues. Germline CDR1 reads SGHTA; CDR2 reads FQGNSA.

The chain is built from TRBV7-2 and TRBJ2-1; 9 nucleotides line up with TRBD1. V shed 5 bases and J 9 bases; nucleotides not matched to a gene: 8. This CDR3 contains 14 residues. The germline V gene encodes CDR1 SGHTA and CDR2 FQGNSA. CDR3 amino acids: CASSPRDREGEQFF. CDR3 DNA: TGTGCCAGCAGCCCCCGGGACAGGGAGGGTGAGCAGTTCTTC.

This clone was detected once. Other DNA sequences in the same sample also yield this CDR3. V gene TRBV19 combines with J gene TRBJ1-6; 7 bases match TRBD1. This CDR3 has 14 amino acids. Germline CDR1 reads LNHDA; CDR2 reads SQIVND (reference sequence). V shed 3 bases and J 7 bases; nucleotides not matched to a gene: 3. The CDR3 nucleotides read TGTGCCAGTAGTATCCAGGGGGGAAATTCACCCCTCCACTTT. It translates to CASSIQGGNSPLHF.

This clone has a single count. The V call is TRBV6-2 or TRBV6-3, the J call TRBJ2-2, with D perhaps matching TRBD2 (6 bases). The CDR3 sequence is 14 residues long. The germline CDR1 and CDR2 sequences are MNHEY and SVGEGT. Trimming removed 6 bases from V and 2 bases from J, with 10 bases in between. The CDR3 region has the DNA TGTGCCAGCAGCTTAGCGGTCAACACCGGGGAGCTGTTTTTT. This sequence encodes CASSLAVNTGELFF.

This clone has a single count. The chain couples TRBV5-6 to TRBJ1-2; TRBD1 matches 8 bases. The CDR3 loop spans 14 amino acids. CDR1 and CDR2 (germline): SGHDT, YYEEEE. J was trimmed by 4 bases and V by 6 bases; bases with no gene match: 8. The CDR3 nucleotides are TGTGCCAGCACCATGGACAGGGTGCCCTATGGCTACACCTTC. Its translation: CASTMDRVPYGYTF.

This clone appeared a single time. The V call is TRBV7-2, the J call TRBJ2-2; 10 bases match TRBD2. In germline, CDR1 is SGHTA, CDR2 FQGNSA. The CDR3 runs to 16 residues. Germline trimming cut 5 bases from V and 5 bases from J; bases unmatched to any gene: 8. CDR3 sequence reads: CASSLSAGGLTGELFF. Here the CDR3 DNA reads TGTGCCAGCAGCCTTTCAGCGGGGGGGCTGACCGGGGAGCTGTTTTTT.

The rearrangement links TRBV24-1 to TRBJ2-7, with D tentatively TRBD1 (7 bases). Germline CDR1 KGHDR, CDR2 SFDVKD. The CDR3 has 16 amino acids. Trimming removed 4 bases from V and 4 bases from J, with 19 bases in between. CDR3: CATSDAKTGAGYEQYF. CDR3 DNA: TGTGCCACCAGTGACGCGAAAACAGGGGCGGGGTACGAGCAGTACTTC.

Only a few counts were recorded for this clone. The chain carries TRBV30 and TRBJ1-2; D is possibly TRBD1 (5 bases). CDR3 length: 15 amino acids. Trimming left V 0 bases short and J 4 bases short, with 15 bases between. Germline CDR1 and CDR2: GTSNPN and SVGIG (reference sequence). CDR3 DNA: TGTGCCTGGAGTGTGGGTGGCAGGGCCACCTATGGCTACACCTTC. Its protein product is CAWSVGGRATYGYTF.

The J gene is TRBJ1-4, the V gene TRBV15, with 8 bases identical to TRBD1. Germline V gene lookup returns CDR1 LNHNV and CDR2 YYDKDF (reference sequence). The CDR3 loop spans 17 amino acids. V gave up 0 bases and J gave up 6 bases; unmatched junction bases: 9. This CDR3 reads CATSRDPATGVDEKLFF. The DNA for the CDR3 is TGTGCCACCAGCAGAGATCCGGCGACAGGGGTAGATGAAAAACTGTTTTTT.

This chain links TRBV7-2 with TRBJ1-2; D may be TRBD1 (5 bases). Deletions cut 7 bases from V and 7 bases from J, with 22 bases between. The germline CDR1 and CDR2 sequences are SGHTA and FQGNSA. The CDR3 spans 15 residues. In DNA form, the CDR3 reads TGTGCCAGCACTCCCGACGCAGGGAGGGACCGTGGCTACACCTTC. It yields the protein CASTPDAGRDRGYTF.

The chain links TRBV19 to TRBJ2-2; 16 bases line up with TRBD2. Germline trimming cut 5 bases from V and 7 bases from J; bases unmatched to any gene: 10. The CDR3 runs to 18 residues. Germline V gives CDR1 LNHDA, CDR2 SQIVND (reference sequence). The CDR3 bases are TGTGCCAGTAGTTCACCGGGACTAGCGGGAGGGCCGGTCGGGGAGCTGTTTTTT. It encodes CASSSPGLAGGPVGELFF.

The chain uses TRBV6-5 and TRBJ2-7; D is possibly TRBD2 (5 bases). There are 15 residues in the CDR3. V lost 2 bases, J lost 0 bases, and 11 bases lay in between. The germline CDR1 and CDR2 sequences are MNHEY and SVGAGI. The CDR3 here is CASSYNLGSSYEQYF. The CDR3 DNA sequence: TGTGCCAGCAGTTACAACCTAGGGAGCTCCTACGAGCAGTACTTC.

Only a few counts were recorded for this clone. V usage is TRBV29-1 and J usage is TRBJ1-2; possibly TRBD1 for D (5 bases). The CDR3 runs 12 residues. The V end was cut by 5 bases, the J end by 2 bases, with 9 bases between. Germline V CDR1 and CDR2: SQVTM, ANQGSEA. The CDR3 sequence: CSVKDTNYGYTF. The CDR3 DNA reads TGCAGCGTTAAGGACACAAACTATGGCTACACCTTC.

The V and J genes are TRBV27 and TRBJ2-7; 8 nucleotides agree with TRBD1. The germline V gene encodes CDR1 MNHEY and CDR2 SMNVEV (reference sequence). The V gene end was trimmed by 5 bases and the J gene end by 3 bases; junction bases not matched to a gene: 6. The CDR3 is made up of 14 amino acids. The CDR3 loop is CASSISGQGYEQYF. CDR3 bases: TGTGCCAGCAGTATCTCCGGACAGGGCTACGAGCAGTACTTC.